This entry lists 20 T cell receptor beta chains sequenced from one sample in a study of blood T cell repertoires in COVID-19 (dated by TCRdb to 2018 to 2021). Libraries were built with the immunoSEQ multiplex PCR assay. The source is immuneACCESS, and TCRdb retained only in-frame sequences with V and J called. Part of the clones is not carried over; for the studies checked, unresolved V genes explain less than half of this, and the remainder is unexplained. Within this sample are under 55,000 clones, with 80% to 90% of them counted one time only. Roughly 3% of the sample rests with the top ten. Specimen: peripheral blood. These receptors were taken from a man aged 45 to 65 with acute or convalescent COVID-19.

This chain joins TRBV18 and TRBJ2-3, with 10 bases that match TRBD2. V was pared by 1 base and J by 3 bases, with 13 bases of the junction left unmatched. Germline V gives CDR1 KGHSH, CDR2 LQKENI. The CDR3 has 19 residues. The CDR3 loop reads CASSPRLRGTSAGTDTQYF. The CDR3 nucleotides read TGTGCCAGCTCACCACGGTTAAGGGGGACTAGCGCAGGAACAGATACGCAGTATTTT.

V and J are TRBV15 and TRBJ2-5, with D maybe TRBD2 (7 bases). V lost 5 bases and J lost 5, with 18 bases in between. CDR1 is LNHNV and CDR2 is YYDKDF in the germline V gene (reference sequence). This CDR3 spans 15 amino acids. Written as DNA, the CDR3 is TGTGCCACCAGCGGGGTCCGCGGGGGCTGGGAGACCCAGTACTTC. Translating gives CATSGVRGGWETQYF.

Only a few counts were recorded for this clone. No conserved phenylalanine or tryptophan ends this CDR3, so it is likely a read error. The DNA is left out, because the CDR3 cannot be placed on it with certainty; the CDR3 is given as TCRdb lists it. The CDR3 protein is CTSSHQGGL. The V gene is TRBV1, the J gene TRBJ1-4; the D segment call TRBD1 is taken from the table without a DNA check. TRBV1 constitutes a pseudogene. The CDR3 region is 9 residues in length, termini included.

The V gene is TRBV9, the J gene TRBJ2-5; 8 bases are shared with TRBD2. Germline CDR1 SGDLS, CDR2 YYNGEE. This CDR3 contains 13 residues. V gave up 6 bases and J gave up 4 bases; unmatched junction bases: 5. The DNA for the CDR3 is TGTGCCAGCAATGCGGGAGGTAGAGAGACCCAGTACTTC. It yields the protein CASNAGGRETQYF.

This clone has a single count. V gene TRBV2 combines with J gene TRBJ2-3; 15 bases are shared with TRBD2. Germline V gene data show CDR1 as SNHLY and CDR2 as FYNNEI. The CDR3 is made up of 17 amino acids. Trimming removed 5 bases from V and 3 bases from J; junction bases left unmatched: 6. The CDR3 reads CASSSGTSGRSTDTQYF. The CDR3 DNA is TGTGCCAGCAGTTCCGGGACTAGCGGGAGGTCGACAGATACGCAGTATTTT. The entire variable domain, with the rest obtained from reference TRBV2 and TRBJ2-3, is as follows: EPEVTQTPSHQVTQMGQEVILRCVPISNHLYFYWYRQILGQKVEFLVSFYNNEISEKSEIFDDQFSVERPDGSNFTLKIRSTKLEDSAMYFCASSSGTSGRSTDTQYFGPGTRLTVL.

This clone came up once. This rearrangement joins TRBV2 to TRBJ2-2, with 9 positions matching TRBD1. Germline CDR1 is SNHLY and CDR2 is FYNNEI. The CDR3 spans 14 residues. The ends lost 6 bases at V and 4 bases at J; junction bases unmatched: 3. CDR3 nucleotide sequence: TGTGCCAGCAGGGAGACAGGGGGCACCGGGGAGCTGTTTTTT. Translation: CASRETGGTGELFF.

The chain recombines TRBV11-2 with TRBJ2-3; D possibly corresponds to TRBD2 (5 bases). The CDR3 is made up of 15 amino acids. The ends were cut back, 1 base at V and 4 bases at J, with 12 bases in the middle. Per germline, CDR1 SGHAT and CDR2 FQNNGV. CDR3 amino acids: CASSLGEIEADTQYF. The DNA of the CDR3 is TGTGCCAGCAGCTTAGGGGAGATCGAGGCAGATACGCAGTATTTT.

This chain joins TRBV6-1 and TRBJ2-7; 9 bases agree with TRBD2. CDR1 MNHNS and CDR2 SASEGT come from the germline V gene. The CDR3 has 19 amino acids. With V trimmed by 2 bases and J by 2 bases, 16 bases remained unmatched. This chain's CDR3 is CASSESPLFGLASTYEQYF. The CDR3 nucleotides are TGTGCCAGCAGTGAATCCCCTTTATTTGGACTAGCGTCGACCTACGAGCAGTACTTC.

The rearrangement uses TRBV11-2 and TRBJ2-7; 8 bases agree with TRBD1. V gave up 5 bases and J gave up 3 bases; unmatched junction bases: 9. This CDR3 spans 15 amino acids. CDR1 and CDR2 (germline): SGHAT, FQNNGV. CDR3: CASSGRDRRNYEQYF. As DNA, the CDR3 is TGTGCCAGCAGCGGTAGGGACAGGAGAAACTACGAGCAGTACTTC. Filled out from reference TRBV11-2 and TRBJ2-7, the complete variable domain reads EAGVAQSPRYKIIEKRQSVAFWCNPISGHATLYWYQQILGQGPKLLIQFQNNGVVDDSQLPKDRFSAERLKGVDSTLKIQPAKLEDSAVYLCASSGRDRRNYEQYFGPGTRLTVT.

The chain employs TRBV24-1 and TRBJ2-5; tentative D call: TRBD1 (6 bases). Germline-derived CDR1 and CDR2 are KGHDR and SFDVKD. The ends were cut back, 6 bases at V and 2 bases at J, with 15 bases in the middle. This CDR3 has 15 amino acids. CDR3 region: CATSFRDTRQETQYF. CDR3 DNA sequence: TGTGCCACCAGTTTTCGGGACACCCGTCAAGAGACCCAGTACTTC.

This clone was seen once. The chain is built from TRBV7-8 and TRBJ1-1, with unresolved D. Per germline, CDR1 SGHVS and CDR2 FQNEAQ. Trimming cost V 0 bases and J 2 bases, with 7 bases left between them. The CDR3 is made up of 14 amino acids. CDR3 loop: CASSLAGLNTEAFF. The CDR3 nucleotides read TGTGCCAGCAGCTTAGCCGGACTCAACACTGAAGCTTTCTTT.

This clone occurred a few times. CDR3 amino acids: CASSRGGVDEKLFF. In nucleotides, the CDR3 is TGTGCCAGCAGCCGGGGAGGGGTGGATGAAAAACTGTTTTTT. This chain links TRBV4-2 with TRBJ1-4; D is perhaps TRBD1 (5 bases). This CDR3 has 14 amino acids. V gave up 4 bases and J gave up 6 bases, with 12 bases separating them. Germline CDR1 is LGHNA and CDR2 is YNFKEQ.

The V gene is TRBV19, the J gene TRBJ1-1; D may be TRBD1 (6 bases). Trimming cost V 6 bases and J 0 bases, with 20 bases left between them. This CDR3 comprises 17 residues. Germline values: CDR1 LNHDA, CDR2 SQIVND (reference sequence). The CDR3 spells CASSLDRKRTLNTEAFF. CDR3 nucleotides: TGTGCCAGTAGCCTGGACAGAAAGAGAACATTGAACACTGAAGCTTTCTTT.

This chain links TRBV5-1 with TRBJ1-2; a weak D match, TRBD1 (6 bases). This CDR3 is built from 14 residues. Germline assignment: CDR1 SGHRS and CDR2 YFSETQ. V lost 4 bases and J lost 2, with 12 bases in between. In DNA form, the CDR3 reads TGCGCCAGCAGCCCCGAGGGGGACAACTATGGCTACACCTTC. It translates to CASSPEGDNYGYTF.

The chain combines TRBV4-2 with TRBJ2-1; TRBD2 aligns across 7 bases. Germline lookup yields CDR1 LGHNA and CDR2 YNFKEQ. The trim removed 1 base at V and 8 bases at J, leaving 14 bases unmatched. The CDR3 has 17 residues. CDR3 residues: CASSQGYPRGEIDEQFF. As DNA, the CDR3 is TGTGCCAGCAGCCAAGGATATCCACGGGGGGAAATAGATGAGCAGTTCTTC.

This clone appeared a single time. For the CDR3, the DNA is TGTGCCATCAGTACCGGGAGCAACTACAATGAGCAGTTCTTC. Amino acids: CAISTGSNYNEQFF. V is TRBV10-3 and J is TRBJ2-1; maybe TRBD2 (6 bases). This CDR3 spans 14 amino acids. Trimming shortened V by 5 bases and J by 3 bases, and 11 bases separated the two germline ends. The V gene's germline CDR1 is ENHRY and CDR2 SYGVKD.

V is TRBV3-1 (or the pseudogene TRBV3-2) and J is TRBJ1-2; 9 nucleotides match TRBD1. The germline CDR1 and CDR2 sequences are LGHDT and YNNKEL (reference sequence). V lost 4 bases, J lost 4 bases, and 7 bases stayed unmatched. The CDR3 covers 15 residues. The chain's CDR3 is CASSLRDRVIYGYTF. The DNA of the CDR3 is TGTGCCAGCAGCCTCCGGGACAGGGTAATCTATGGCTACACCTTC.

This rearrangement joins TRBV6-1 to TRBJ2-5, with D maybe TRBD1 (5 bases). The CDR3 length is 17 residues. V lost 4 bases to trimming and J lost 3 bases, with 21 bases between them. Germline V gives CDR1 MNHNS, CDR2 SASEGT. The CDR3: CASSAHSDSVLEETQYF. The CDR3 bases are TGTGCCAGCAGTGCCCACAGCGACAGTGTCCTGGAAGAGACCCAGTACTTC.

The chain joins TRBV13 to TRBJ2-3, with D perhaps TRBD2 (5 bases). The CDR3 runs 16 residues. Trimming stripped 0 bases from V and 5 bases from J, with 15 bases between. Germline V gene data show CDR1 as PRHDT and CDR2 as FYEKMQ (reference sequence). The CDR3 DNA reads as TGTGCCAGCAGCTTAGGTTCTCGCGGTCGGGGAGATACGCAGTATTTT. Protein sequence: CASSLGSRGRGDTQYF.

Only a few counts were recorded for this clone. The rearrangement joins TRBV29-1 to TRBJ1-1, with TRBD1 matching over 12 bases. Germline loops: CDR1 SQVTM, CDR2 ANQGSEA. Germline trimming cut 5 bases from V and 11 bases from J; bases unmatched to any gene: 15. This CDR3 region has 15 residues. The CDR3 protein is CSVRDRGREWLEAFF. The CDR3 DNA is TGCAGCGTTCGGGACAGGGGGCGCGAGTGGCTCGAGGCTTTCTTT.